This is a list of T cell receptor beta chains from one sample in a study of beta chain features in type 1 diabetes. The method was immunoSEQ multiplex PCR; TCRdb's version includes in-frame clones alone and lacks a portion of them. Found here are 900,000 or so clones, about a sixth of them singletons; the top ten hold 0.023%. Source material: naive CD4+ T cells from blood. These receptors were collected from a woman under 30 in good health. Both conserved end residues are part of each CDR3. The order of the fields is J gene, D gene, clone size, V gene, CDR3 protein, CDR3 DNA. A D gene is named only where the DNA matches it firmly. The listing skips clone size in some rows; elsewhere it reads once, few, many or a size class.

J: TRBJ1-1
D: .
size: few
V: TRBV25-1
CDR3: CASSEMGIREAFF
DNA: TGTGCCAGCAGTGAGATGGGGATAAGGGAAGCTTTCTTT

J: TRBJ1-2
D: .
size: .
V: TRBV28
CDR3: CASSASHYGYTF
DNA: TGTGCCAGCAGCGCCAGTCACTATGGCTACACCTTC

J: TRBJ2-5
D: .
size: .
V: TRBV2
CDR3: CASSSRRSETQYF
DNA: TGTGCCAGCAGTAGCAGGCGTTCCGAGACCCAGTACTTC

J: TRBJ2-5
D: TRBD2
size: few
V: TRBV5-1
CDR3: CASSLTTSGNGETQYF
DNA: TGCGCCAGCAGCTTAACGACTAGCGGGAATGGGGAGACCCAGTACTTC

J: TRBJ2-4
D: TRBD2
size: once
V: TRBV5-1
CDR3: CASSFRGIILADGAKNIQYF
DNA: TGCGCCAGCAGCTTCCGGGGAATTATACTAGCGGACGGAGCCAAAAACATTCAGTACTTC

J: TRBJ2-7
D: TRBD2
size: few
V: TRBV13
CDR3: CASSFTSGGSYEQYF
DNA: TGTGCCAGCAGCTTTACTAGCGGGGGTTCCTACGAGCAGTACTTC

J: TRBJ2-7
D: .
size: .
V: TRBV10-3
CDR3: CAISEPRAYEQYF
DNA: TGTGCCATCAGTGAGCCACGAGCCTACGAGCAGTACTTC

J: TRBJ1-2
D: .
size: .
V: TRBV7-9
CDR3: CASTSWGARNYGYTF
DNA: TGTGCCAGCACCAGTTGGGGGGCTCGTAACTATGGCTACACCTTC

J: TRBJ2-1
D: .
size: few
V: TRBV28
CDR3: CASSLVPGHNEQFF
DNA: TGTGCCAGCAGTTTAGTCCCAGGACACAATGAGCAGTTCTTC

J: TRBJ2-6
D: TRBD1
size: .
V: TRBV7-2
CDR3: CASSHRGKGSGANVLTF
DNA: TGTGCCAGCAGTCACAGGGGAAAGGGGTCTGGGGCCAACGTCCTGACTTTC

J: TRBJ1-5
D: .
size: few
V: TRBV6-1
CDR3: CASSESGGSQPQHF
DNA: TGTGCCAGCAGTGAATCAGGAGGGTCTCAGCCCCAGCATTTT

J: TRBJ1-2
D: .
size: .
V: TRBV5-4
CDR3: CASSLPGNYGYTF
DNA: TGTGCCAGCAGCTTGCCGGGGAACTATGGCTACACCTTC

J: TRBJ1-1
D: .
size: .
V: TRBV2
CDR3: CASSEAGGFTEAFF
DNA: TGTGCCAGCAGTGAAGCGGGGGGTTTTACTGAAGCTTTCTTT

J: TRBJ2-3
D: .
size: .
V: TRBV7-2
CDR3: CASSLSIQDTDTQYF
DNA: TGTGCCAGCAGCCTTAGTATACAGGACACAGATACGCAGTATTTT

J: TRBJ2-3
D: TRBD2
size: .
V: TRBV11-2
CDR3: CASSLRLAGGSHTQYF
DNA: TGTGCCAGCAGCCTTCGACTAGCGGGAGGTTCACATACGCAGTATTTT

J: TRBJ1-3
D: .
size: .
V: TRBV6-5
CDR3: CASRGSSGNTIYF
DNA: TGTGCCAGCAGGGGAAGCTCTGGAAACACCATATATTTT

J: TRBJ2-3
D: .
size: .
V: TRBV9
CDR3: CASGTHTDTQYF
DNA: TGTGCCAGCGGGACGCACACAGATACGCAGTATTTT

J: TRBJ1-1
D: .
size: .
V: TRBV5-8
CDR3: CASRTPENTEAFF
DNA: TGTGCCAGCAGAACCCCCGAGAACACTGAAGCTTTCTTT

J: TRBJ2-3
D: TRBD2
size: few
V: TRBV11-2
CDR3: CASGRGVDTQYF
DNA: TGTGCCAGCGGCCGGGGGGTCGATACGCAGTATTTT

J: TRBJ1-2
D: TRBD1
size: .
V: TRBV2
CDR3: CASRRGQLRYGYTF
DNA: TGTGCCAGCAGAAGGGGACAGTTACGATATGGCTACACCTTC

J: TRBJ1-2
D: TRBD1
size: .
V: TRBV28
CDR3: CASRDGTVYNYGYTF
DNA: TGTGCCAGCAGGGACGGGACAGTTTATAACTATGGCTACACCTTC

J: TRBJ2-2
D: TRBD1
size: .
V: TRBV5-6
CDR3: CASSSMTGMDTGELFF
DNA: TGTGCCAGCAGCTCCATGACAGGGATGGACACCGGGGAGCTGTTTTTT

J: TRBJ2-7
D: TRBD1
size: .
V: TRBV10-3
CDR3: CAISLGQGVSYEQYF
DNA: TGTGCGATCAGTCTAGGACAGGGGGTCTCCTACGAGCAGTACTTC

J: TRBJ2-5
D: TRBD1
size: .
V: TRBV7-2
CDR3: CASSYRTGQETQYF
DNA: TGTGCCAGCAGCTATCGGACAGGACAAGAGACCCAGTACTTC

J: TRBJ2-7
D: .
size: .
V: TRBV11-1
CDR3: CASSLPGLSYEQYF
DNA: TGTGCCAGCAGCTTACCGGGACTCTCCTACGAGCAGTACTTC

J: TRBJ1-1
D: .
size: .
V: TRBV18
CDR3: CASSPNREEAFF
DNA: TGTGCCAGCTCCCCGAACAGGGAGGAAGCTTTCTTT

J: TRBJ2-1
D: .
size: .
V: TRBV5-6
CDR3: CASSSDLLDEQFF
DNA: TGTGCCAGCAGCTCGGACCTCTTGGATGAGCAGTTCTTC

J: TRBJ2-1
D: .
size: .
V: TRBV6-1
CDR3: CASSLGRKMGNEQFF
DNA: TGTGCCAGCAGTCTCGGCCGAAAGATGGGCAATGAGCAGTTCTTC

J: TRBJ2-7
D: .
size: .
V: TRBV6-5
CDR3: CASSYLPREKGYEQYF
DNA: TGTGCCAGCAGTTACCTTCCGAGGGAGAAGGGCTACGAGCAGTACTTC

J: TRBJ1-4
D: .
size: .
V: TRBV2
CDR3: CASSVRTNEKLFF
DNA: TGTGCCAGCAGTGTTCGGACTAATGAAAAACTGTTTTTT

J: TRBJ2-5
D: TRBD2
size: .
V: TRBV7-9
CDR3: CASSLASGGQETQYF
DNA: TGTGCCAGCAGCTTAGCATCGGGAGGCCAAGAGACCCAGTACTTC

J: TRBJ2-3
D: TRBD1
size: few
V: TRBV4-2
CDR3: CASSHVTGLVGTDTQYF
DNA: TGTGCCAGCAGCCACGTGACAGGGCTGGTGGGCACAGATACGCAGTATTTT

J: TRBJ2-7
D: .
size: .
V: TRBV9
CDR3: CASSPRTMSSYEQYF
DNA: TGTGCCAGCAGCCCACGGACAATGAGCTCCTACGAGCAGTACTTC

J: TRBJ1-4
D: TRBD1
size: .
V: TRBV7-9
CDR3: CASSLRPGQGNEKLFF
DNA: TGTGCCAGCAGCTTAAGGCCGGGACAGGGAAATGAAAAACTGTTTTTT

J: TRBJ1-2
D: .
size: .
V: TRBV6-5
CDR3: CASSSTGGYPYGYTF
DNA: TGTGCCAGCAGTTCCACCGGCGGGTACCCCTATGGCTACACCTTC

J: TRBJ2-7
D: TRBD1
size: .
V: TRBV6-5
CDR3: CASSARQGTYEQYF
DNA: TGTGCCAGCAGTGCAAGACAGGGAACCTACGAGCAGTACTTC

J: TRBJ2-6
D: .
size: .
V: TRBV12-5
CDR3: CASGSSGANVLTF
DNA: TGTGCTAGTGGTTCCTCGGGTGCCAACGTCCTGACTTTC

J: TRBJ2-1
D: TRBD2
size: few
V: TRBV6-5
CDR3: CASRSGLAGVEQFF
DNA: TGTGCCAGCAGATCGGGACTAGCGGGAGTTGAGCAGTTCTTC

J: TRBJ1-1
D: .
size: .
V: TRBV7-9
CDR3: CASSRTGGRMNTEAFF
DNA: TGTGCCAGCAGCCGTACCGGGGGGCGCATGAACACTGAAGCTTTCTTT

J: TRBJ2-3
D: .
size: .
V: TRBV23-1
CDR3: CASSQIFSSGTQYF
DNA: TGCGCCAGCAGTCAAATTTTCTCGAGTGGAACGCAGTATTTT

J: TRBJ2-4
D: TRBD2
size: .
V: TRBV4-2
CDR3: CASSQEGTSGTIAKNIQYF
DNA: TGTGCCAGCAGCCAGGAAGGGACTAGCGGGACGATAGCCAAAAACATTCAGTACTTC

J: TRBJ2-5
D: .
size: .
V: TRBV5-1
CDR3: CASSVQGWKETQYF
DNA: TGCGCCAGCAGCGTACAGGGTTGGAAAGAGACCCAGTACTTC

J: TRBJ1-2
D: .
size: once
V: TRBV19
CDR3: CASRRKGNYGYTF
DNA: TGTGCCAGTAGGAGAAAGGGTAACTATGGCTACACCTTC

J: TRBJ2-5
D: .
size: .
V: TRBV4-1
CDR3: CASSQGLFSRGETQYF
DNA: TGCGCCAGCAGCCAAGGTCTTTTCTCCCGAGGGGAGACCCAGTACTTC

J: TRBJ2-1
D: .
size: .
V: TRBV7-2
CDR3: CASSSPPPRQDEQFF
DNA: TGTGCCAGCAGCTCACCCCCCCCTAGGCAGGATGAGCAGTTCTTC

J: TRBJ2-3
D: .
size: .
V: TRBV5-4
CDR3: CASSSRGTDTQYF
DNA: TGTGCCAGCAGCAGTAGAGGCACAGATACGCAGTATTTT

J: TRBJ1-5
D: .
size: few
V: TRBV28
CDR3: CASSHNQPQHF
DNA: TGTGCCAGCAGTCATAATCAGCCCCAGCATTTT

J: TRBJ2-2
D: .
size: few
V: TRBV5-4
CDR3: CASRDQGGELFF
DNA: TGTGCCAGCAGGGACCAGGGCGGGGAGCTGTTTTTT

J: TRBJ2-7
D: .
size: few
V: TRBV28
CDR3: CASSYPGRSGEQYF
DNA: TGTGCCAGCAGTTACCCGGGGCGCTCGGGGGAGCAGTACTTC

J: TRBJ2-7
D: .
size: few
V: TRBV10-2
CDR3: CASSEGGYYEQYF
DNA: TGCGCCAGCAGTGAAGGGGGATACTACGAGCAGTACTTC

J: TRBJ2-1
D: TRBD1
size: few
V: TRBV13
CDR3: CASSPAAGRGFKDEQFF
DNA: TGTGCCAGCAGCCCCGCGGCGGGCAGGGGGTTCAAGGATGAGCAGTTCTTC

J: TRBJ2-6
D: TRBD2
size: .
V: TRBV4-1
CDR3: CASSQHPGGRTPGANVLTF
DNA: TGCGCCAGCAGCCAACATCCGGGAGGACGGACCCCTGGGGCCAACGTCCTGACTTTC

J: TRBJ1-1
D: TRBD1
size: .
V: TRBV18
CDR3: CASSPKQGVSVTEAFF
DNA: TGTGCCAGCTCACCGAAACAGGGGGTTAGTGTCACTGAAGCTTTCTTT

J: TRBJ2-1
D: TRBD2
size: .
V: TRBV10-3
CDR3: CAINPTSGNNEQFF
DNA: TGTGCCATCAACCCGACTAGCGGTAACAATGAGCAGTTCTTC

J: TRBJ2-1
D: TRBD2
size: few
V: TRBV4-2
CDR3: CASSQSSGRFHEQFF
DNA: TGTGCCAGCAGCCAATCTAGCGGGAGGTTCCATGAGCAGTTCTTC

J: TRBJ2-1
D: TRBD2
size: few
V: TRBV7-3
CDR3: CASSRVAGSSYNEQFF
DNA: TGTGCCAGCAGCAGGGTAGCGGGTAGCTCCTACAATGAGCAGTTCTTC

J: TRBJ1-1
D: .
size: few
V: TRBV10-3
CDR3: CAISEQTNTEAFF
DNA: TGTGCCATCAGTGAACAGACGAACACTGAAGCTTTCTTT

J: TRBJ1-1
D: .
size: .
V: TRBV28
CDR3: CASSFPTVMNTEAFF
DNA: TGTGCCAGCAGTTTCCCGACAGTCATGAACACTGAAGCTTTCTTT